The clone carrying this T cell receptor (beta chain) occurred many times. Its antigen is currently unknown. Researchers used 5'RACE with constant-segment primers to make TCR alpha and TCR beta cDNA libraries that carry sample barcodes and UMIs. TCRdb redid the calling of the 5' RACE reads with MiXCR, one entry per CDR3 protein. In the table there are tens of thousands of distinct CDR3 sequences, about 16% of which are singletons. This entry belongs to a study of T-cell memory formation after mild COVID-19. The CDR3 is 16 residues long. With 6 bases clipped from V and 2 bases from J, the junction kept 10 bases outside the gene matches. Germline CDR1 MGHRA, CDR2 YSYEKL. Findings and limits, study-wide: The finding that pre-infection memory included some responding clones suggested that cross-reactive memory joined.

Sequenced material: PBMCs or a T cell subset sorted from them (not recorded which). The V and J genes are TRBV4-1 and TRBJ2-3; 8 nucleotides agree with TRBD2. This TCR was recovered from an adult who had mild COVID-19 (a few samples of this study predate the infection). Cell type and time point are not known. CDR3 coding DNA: TGCGCCAGCAGTTTCAGCTTAGCGGGGACCACAGATACGCAGTATTTT. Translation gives CASSFSLAGTTDTQYF.